The rows below give T cell receptor beta chains drawn from one sample of a study of CD4 and CD8 cells across lung adenocarcinoma regions. Each CDR3 protein is one row after TCRdb ran MiXCR on the PCR reads. Of 15,000 to 20,000 distinct CDR3 sequences listed, approximately 47% are singletons. The sample consisted of CD8+ T cells from the center of a lung tumor. The receptors shown here come from a female donor with lung adenocarcinoma. The CD4 and CD8 labels of this study may be unreliable. Both conserved end residues are part of each CDR3. Fields, in order: J gene, D gene, V gene, clone size, CDR3 DNA, CDR3 protein. The D gene is left open where the match is weak. Some rows mark clone size as missing; the rest say once, few, many or name a class of expanded clone.

j_call: TRBJ2-1; d_call: -; v_call: TRBV6-1; clone_size: -; cdr3_nt: TGTGCCAGCAGAGGCGGGACGAAAGGAGGGCAGTTCTTC; cdr3_aa: CASRGGTKGGQFF
j_call: TRBJ2-5; d_call: -; v_call: TRBV27; clone_size: -; cdr3_nt: TGTGCCAGCAGGCCCCCAGGGGTTTGGGAGCAGTACTTC; cdr3_aa: CASRPPGVWEQYF
j_call: TRBJ2-1; d_call: -; v_call: TRBV10-3; clone_size: few; cdr3_nt: TGTGCCATCAGTCACAACGGCAATGAGCAGTTCTTC; cdr3_aa: CAISHNGNEQFF
j_call: TRBJ2-2; d_call: -; v_call: TRBV7-7; clone_size: medium-sized; cdr3_nt: TGTGCTAGCAGCCCACGCACCGGGGAGCTGTTTTTT; cdr3_aa: CASSPRTGELFF
j_call: TRBJ1-1; d_call: -; v_call: TRBV6-5; clone_size: many; cdr3_nt: TGTGCCAGCAGTTACTCTACGAACACTGAAGCTTTCTTT; cdr3_aa: CASSYSTNTEAFF
j_call: TRBJ2-2; d_call: TRBD2; v_call: TRBV10-2; clone_size: medium-sized; cdr3_nt: TGCGCCAGCGGGACTAGCACCGGGGAGCTGTTTTTT; cdr3_aa: CASGTSTGELFF
j_call: TRBJ2-7; d_call: -; v_call: TRBV6-1; clone_size: -; cdr3_nt: TGCGCCACGGGGCAGGGAGGCACAGATACGCAGTACTTC; cdr3_aa: CATGQGGTDTQYF
j_call: TRBJ2-3; d_call: -; v_call: TRBV6-1; clone_size: -; cdr3_nt: TGTGCCAGCAGGCCTAAGGAGCGTGGGAGCACAGATACGCAGTATTTT; cdr3_aa: CASRPKERGSTDTQYF
j_call: TRBJ1-2; d_call: TRBD1; v_call: TRBV6-5; clone_size: -; cdr3_nt: TGTGCCAGCAGTCACTTGACAGGGGGCAACTCTGGCTACACCTTC; cdr3_aa: CASSHLTGGNSGYTF
j_call: TRBJ2-1; d_call: TRBD2; v_call: TRBV6-5; clone_size: once; cdr3_nt: TGTGCCAGCAGTTACTCCCGGGGAGCGGGGCCTTCCTACGAGAAGTACTTC; cdr3_aa: CASSYSRGAGPSYEKYF
j_call: TRBJ2-3; d_call: TRBD2; v_call: TRBV10-2; clone_size: many; cdr3_nt: TGCGCCAGTCAAAGGACTAGCGGGAGTATCTCAGATACGCAGTATTTT; cdr3_aa: CASQRTSGSISDTQYF
j_call: TRBJ2-1; d_call: -; v_call: TRBV7-2; clone_size: many; cdr3_nt: TGTGCCAGCAGCTTTTCAGGGAAAAAGCAGTTCTTC; cdr3_aa: CASSFSGKKQFF
j_call: TRBJ2-5; d_call: -; v_call: TRBV27; clone_size: -; cdr3_nt: TGTGGCGCGAGGCTCGTCGGCCGTGCCAAAAAGACCCAGTACTTC; cdr3_aa: CGARLVGRAKKTQYF
j_call: TRBJ2-4; d_call: -; v_call: TRBV6-1; clone_size: -; cdr3_nt: TGTGCCAGCAGTGAAGGAGGGGGGTGGGACATTCAGTACTTC; cdr3_aa: CASSEGGGWDIQYF
j_call: TRBJ2-1; d_call: TRBD2; v_call: TRBV28; clone_size: -; cdr3_nt: TGTGCCAGCAGTTCTCCACCGAGCGGGGGGGGGCATGAGCAGTTCTTC; cdr3_aa: CASSSPPSGGGHEQFF
j_call: TRBJ2-6; d_call: -; v_call: TRBV10-1; clone_size: many; cdr3_nt: TGCGCCAGCAGTGATCCGGGAGCTGGGGCCAACGTCCTGACTTTC; cdr3_aa: CASSDPGAGANVLTF
j_call: TRBJ2-5; d_call: -; v_call: TRBV7-6; clone_size: once; cdr3_nt: TGTGCCAGCAGCCCCCAGGACCTTGGGACCCAGTACTTC; cdr3_aa: CASSPQDLGTQYF
j_call: TRBJ1-4; d_call: TRBD1; v_call: TRBV6-1; clone_size: -; cdr3_nt: TGTGCCAGCAGTGACAACAGGGGGGGGGGAGGACTGTTTTTT; cdr3_aa: CASSDNRGGGGLFF
j_call: TRBJ2-1; d_call: -; v_call: TRBV11-3; clone_size: -; cdr3_nt: TGTGCCAGCAGCTTAGATTTTGCTGGTGAGCAGTTCTTC; cdr3_aa: CASSLDFAGEQFF
j_call: TRBJ2-1; d_call: TRBD2; v_call: TRBV11-2; clone_size: -; cdr3_nt: TGTGCCAGCAGCGTCAGCGGGGGCTCCTACAATGAGCAGTTCTTC; cdr3_aa: CASSVSGGSYNEQFF
j_call: TRBJ1-2; d_call: -; v_call: TRBV30; clone_size: -; cdr3_nt: TGTGCCTGTCTCAGGGGAGGGGGTAACTATGGCTACACCTTC; cdr3_aa: CACLRGGGNYGYTF
j_call: TRBJ1-1; d_call: TRBD1; v_call: TRBV6-1; clone_size: -; cdr3_nt: TGTGCCAGCAGGCCGGACAGGGGGTCAGCTTTCTTT; cdr3_aa: CASRPDRGSAFF
j_call: TRBJ2-1; d_call: TRBD2; v_call: TRBV6-1; clone_size: medium-sized; cdr3_nt: TGTGCCAGCAGTGGGGGGACTAGCAATGAGCAGTTCTTC; cdr3_aa: CASSGGTSNEQFF
j_call: TRBJ2-1; d_call: TRBD2; v_call: TRBV6-1; clone_size: -; cdr3_nt: TGTGCCAGCACCGGGACTAGCGGCTACAATGAGCAGTTCTTC; cdr3_aa: CASTGTSGYNEQFF
j_call: TRBJ2-3; d_call: -; v_call: TRBV6-1; clone_size: -; cdr3_nt: TGTGCCAGCATTGACTTCCAGGCTGTGAGCACAGGTACGCAGTATTTT; cdr3_aa: CASIDFQAVSTGTQYF
j_call: TRBJ1-1; d_call: -; v_call: TRBV6-1; clone_size: few; cdr3_nt: TGTGCCAGCAGGAGAGACATCCCGAACACTGAAGCTTTCTTT; cdr3_aa: CASRRDIPNTEAFF
j_call: TRBJ2-7; d_call: -; v_call: TRBV4-1; clone_size: -; cdr3_nt: TGCGCCAGCAGCCAAGACGCTGGGCTGACCTACGAGCAGTACTTC; cdr3_aa: CASSQDAGLTYEQYF
j_call: TRBJ2-5; d_call: -; v_call: TRBV10-3; clone_size: few; cdr3_nt: TGTGCCACCCTTGGGGAGACCCAGTACTTC; cdr3_aa: CATLGETQYF
j_call: TRBJ2-1; d_call: -; v_call: TRBV7-6; clone_size: -; cdr3_nt: TGTGCCAGCAGCTCACACCCAAACAATGAGCAGTTCTTC; cdr3_aa: CASSSHPNNEQFF
j_call: TRBJ2-1; d_call: -; v_call: TRBV4-1; clone_size: -; cdr3_nt: TGCGCCAGCAGCCAAGTTACTGGGGACAATGAGCAGTTCTTC; cdr3_aa: CASSQVTGDNEQFF
j_call: TRBJ2-5; d_call: -; v_call: TRBV4-1; clone_size: few; cdr3_nt: TGCGCCAGCAGCCAAGAAGGGCGGGCCCGGACCCAGTACTTC; cdr3_aa: CASSQEGRARTQYF
j_call: TRBJ2-4; d_call: TRBD1; v_call: TRBV6-1; clone_size: -; cdr3_nt: TGTGGCAGGGGGCATGGGGAAGGGGACAACGAGACGCAGTATTTC; cdr3_aa: CGRGHGEGDNETQYF
j_call: TRBJ2-2; d_call: -; v_call: TRBV7-6; clone_size: -; cdr3_nt: TGTGCCAGCGAGGTTTTTCCCGGAAGGGCCGGGGAGCTGTTTTTT; cdr3_aa: CASEVFPGRAGELFF
j_call: TRBJ2-1; d_call: -; v_call: TRBV6-5; clone_size: -; cdr3_nt: TGTGCCAGCAGTTACGCATATTCCGGGAATGGGCAGTTCTTC; cdr3_aa: CASSYAYSGNGQFF
j_call: TRBJ2-3; d_call: -; v_call: TRBV27; clone_size: -; cdr3_nt: TGTGCCAGCAGTTTCTCGGGTGTCCCAGAGACGCAGTATTTC; cdr3_aa: CASSFSGVPETQYF
j_call: TRBJ2-3; d_call: TRBD2; v_call: TRBV6-1; clone_size: -; cdr3_nt: TGTGCCAGCAGTGAGACTAGCGGGGGGAGAGATGAGCAGTATTTT; cdr3_aa: CASSETSGGRDEQYF
j_call: TRBJ2-5; d_call: -; v_call: TRBV7-2; clone_size: few; cdr3_nt: TGTGCCAGCAGCACCTCCGCGCCTCAAGAGACCCAGTACTTC; cdr3_aa: CASSTSAPQETQYF
j_call: TRBJ2-5; d_call: -; v_call: TRBV4-1; clone_size: -; cdr3_nt: TGCGCCAGCAGCCAAGAACGTATTAGGGAGACCCAGTACTTC; cdr3_aa: CASSQERIRETQYF
j_call: TRBJ2-3; d_call: -; v_call: TRBV10-3; clone_size: -; cdr3_nt: TGTGCGGGGAGCGCGGGGCCCGACCAAGAGACGCAGTATTTC; cdr3_aa: CAGSAGPDQETQYF
j_call: TRBJ2-1; d_call: -; v_call: TRBV30; clone_size: -; cdr3_nt: TGTGCCTGGAGTGCCCAGGGGACGTGGGAGTTCTTC; cdr3_aa: CAWSAQGTWEFF